These T cell receptor beta chains were read from a single sample in a study of CD8+ T cells in alopecia areata. The repertoire was sequenced with immunoSEQ multiplex PCR; TCRdb's copy has only in-frame clones and lacks some. The sample includes approximately 210,000 clones, under 80% of them seen just once. Sequenced here: CD4+ T cells sorted from blood, sampled at week 49, from a patient treated with tofacitinib. These receptors were taken from a human donor with alopecia areata. Both conserved end residues are part of each CDR3. D genes are given only for firm matches. Rows give clone size only sometimes, using once, few, many, or a class for an expanded clone.

j_gene: TRBJ2-2
d_gene: TRBD2
v_gene: TRBV29-1
abundance: NA
CDR3aa: CSVVSLAGGTGELFF
CDR3nt: TGCAGCGTTGTATCACTAGCGGGGGGAACCGGGGAGCTGTTTTTT

j_gene: TRBJ2-2
d_gene: TRBD1
v_gene: TRBV29-1
abundance: few
CDR3aa: CSVATGTGELFF
CDR3nt: TGCAGCGTTGCGACAGGGACCGGGGAGCTGTTTTTT

j_gene: TRBJ2-6
d_gene: NA
v_gene: TRBV5-1
abundance: NA
CDR3aa: CASSLQATGANVLTF
CDR3nt: TGCGCCAGCAGCTTACAAGCTACTGGGGCCAACGTCCTGACTTTC

j_gene: TRBJ1-5
d_gene: TRBD1
v_gene: TRBV7-9
abundance: NA
CDR3aa: CASSLGQGHNQPQHF
CDR3nt: TGTGCCAGCAGCCTGGGACAGGGACACAATCAGCCCCAGCATTTT

j_gene: TRBJ2-5
d_gene: NA
v_gene: TRBV15
abundance: NA
CDR3aa: CATSRDNAGFNGETQYF
CDR3nt: TGTGCCACCAGCAGAGATAACGCAGGGTTTAACGGAGAGACCCAGTACTTC

j_gene: TRBJ2-3
d_gene: TRBD2
v_gene: TRBV6-5
abundance: NA
CDR3aa: CASSLGGGTTDTQYF
CDR3nt: TGTGCCAGCAGCTTGGGCGGGGGAACCACAGATACGCAGTATTTT

j_gene: TRBJ2-7
d_gene: NA
v_gene: TRBV27
abundance: NA
CDR3aa: CASSFGVAYEQYF
CDR3nt: TGTGCCAGCAGTTTTGGAGTCGCCTACGAGCAGTACTTC

j_gene: TRBJ1-5
d_gene: TRBD1
v_gene: TRBV30
abundance: NA
CDR3aa: CAWRHRGPNSNQPQHF
CDR3nt: TGTGCCTGGAGACACAGGGGCCCCAATAGCAATCAGCCCCAGCATTTT

j_gene: TRBJ1-5
d_gene: NA
v_gene: TRBV2
abundance: NA
CDR3aa: CASSADQSNQPQHF
CDR3nt: TGTGCCAGCAGCGCTGATCAGAGCAATCAGCCCCAGCATTTT

j_gene: TRBJ1-5
d_gene: NA
v_gene: TRBV10-3
abundance: NA
CDR3aa: CAISEEGQPQHF
CDR3nt: TGTGCCATCAGTGAGGAAGGTCAGCCCCAGCATTTT

j_gene: TRBJ1-2
d_gene: NA
v_gene: TRBV4-3
abundance: NA
CDR3aa: CASSHDQLYGYTF
CDR3nt: TGCGCCAGCAGCCATGACCAGCTCTATGGCTACACCTTC

j_gene: TRBJ1-2
d_gene: NA
v_gene: TRBV30
abundance: NA
CDR3aa: CAWSVRRTDNGYTF
CDR3nt: TGTGCCTGGAGTGTACGGCGGACAGACAATGGCTACACCTTC

j_gene: TRBJ1-4
d_gene: TRBD1
v_gene: TRBV5-6
abundance: NA
CDR3aa: CASSVPGTGNEKLFF
CDR3nt: TGTGCCAGCAGCGTCCCCGGGACAGGGAATGAAAAACTGTTTTTT

j_gene: TRBJ2-1
d_gene: NA
v_gene: TRBV2
abundance: NA
CDR3aa: CASSELRGGDYNEQFF
CDR3nt: TGTGCCAGCAGTGAATTACGTGGCGGGGACTACAATGAGCAGTTCTTC

j_gene: TRBJ1-6
d_gene: NA
v_gene: TRBV15
abundance: NA
CDR3aa: CATSRAGTGISPLHF
CDR3nt: TGTGCCACCAGCAGAGCCGGGACCGGGATTTCACCCCTCCACTTT

j_gene: TRBJ2-7
d_gene: TRBD1
v_gene: TRBV5-6
abundance: NA
CDR3aa: CASSLGQGLYEQYF
CDR3nt: TGTGCCAGCAGCTTGGGACAGGGCCTCTACGAGCAGTACTTC

j_gene: TRBJ2-5
d_gene: NA
v_gene: TRBV15
abundance: NA
CDR3aa: CATSRDRVSQETQYF
CDR3nt: TGTGCCACCAGCAGAGATCGGGTCAGCCAAGAGACCCAGTACTTC